The 26 T cell receptor beta chains below were found in one sample sequenced in a study of human T cells and chemical hapten exposure. MiXCR, run by TCRdb on the RACE reads, gives a single entry per CDR3 protein. The data contain about 87,000 distinct CDR3 sequences, 9.6% of them singletons. Time point of the sample: pre-sensitization, week 0. Treatment noted: therapeutic diphenylcyclopropenone sensitization with weekly scalp DPC. Specimen: whole blood, collected in connection with sensitization to the hapten diphenylcyclopropenone (DPC). These receptors all come from a woman between 35 and 50 years old with alopecia areata. Some clones in this sample may be carry-over from other donors' samples.

In its sample, this clonotype was seen a few times. The rearrangement uses TRBV19 and TRBJ1-5; D call uncertain. The CDR3 spans 19 residues. V gave up 0 bases and J gave up 2 bases, with 20 bases separating them. Germline CDR1 and CDR2: LNHDA and SQIVND (reference sequence). CDR3 sequence (DNA): TGTGCCAGTAGTATAGACGGCCGTCTATCCCCATATGGCAATCAGCCCCAGCATTTT. This translates into CASSIDGRLSPYGNQPQHF.

There are many counts of this clonotype. The chain employs TRBV11-3 and TRBJ2-1; a weak D match, TRBD1 (6 bases). Germline V gene data show CDR1 as SGHNT and CDR2 as YENEEA. This CDR3 has 15 residues. The V end lost 0 bases, the J end lost 6 bases, and 12 bases lay between the germline ends. The CDR3 DNA sequence: TGTGCCAGCAGCTTAGAGGGCCAAGGGGGCAATGAGCAGTTCTTC. Residues: CASSLEGQGGNEQFF.

This clonotype has a count of ten or more. CDR3 DNA sequence: TGTGCCATTACCGACAGCCACACAGATACGCAGTATTTT. Translated, it gives CAITDSHTDTQYF. This chain connects TRBV10-3 to TRBJ2-3; the D gene is possibly TRBD1 (5 bases). Germline-derived CDR1 and CDR2 are ENHRY and SYGVKD. The ends were cut back, 9 bases at V and 2 bases at J, with 12 bases in the middle. The CDR3 is 13 amino acids.

The V call is TRBV18, the J call TRBJ2-7; D is uncertain. Germline loops: CDR1 KGHSH, CDR2 LQKENI. CDR3 length equals 11 residues. Trimming removed 5 bases at V and 5 bases at J, with 7 bases between. CDR3 in amino acids: CASSSAHEQYF. DNA of the CDR3: TGTGCCAGCTCATCCGCCCACGAGCAGTACTTC.

This clonotype showed up many times. This chain links TRBV7-9 with TRBJ1-4; unclear D gene. There are 11 residues in the CDR3. Trimming shortened V by 5 bases and J by 4 bases, and 2 bases separated the two germline ends. Germline values: CDR1 SEHNR, CDR2 FQNEAQ (reference sequence). CDR3 region: CASSRNEKLFF. In DNA, the CDR3 is TGTGCCAGCAGCCGTAATGAAAAACTGTTTTTT.

A remark on this clonotype: This may be a read error, as it is one base from a much larger clone. V and J are TRBV7-8 and TRBJ2-3, with 10 bases matching TRBD1. Germline trimming cut 7 bases from V and 4 bases from J; bases unmatched to any gene: 5. The germline V gene has CDR1 SGHVS and CDR2 FQNEAQ. The CDR3 extends over 14 amino acids. The CDR3 loop is CASILGQGADTQYF. The CDR3 DNA reads as TGTGCCAGCATCCTAGGACAGGGGGCAGATACGCAGTATTTT.

This clonotype was counted ten times or more. The chain links TRBV7-9 to TRBJ1-5; tentative D call: TRBD1 (6 bases). Deletions cut 1 base from V and 4 bases from J, with 14 bases between. The V gene's germline CDR1 is SEHNR and CDR2 FQNEAQ (reference sequence). The CDR3 extends over 16 amino acids. CDR3 nucleotides: TGTGCCAGCAGCTTAGGCTCAGGGGCGGTTAATCAGCCCCAGCATTTT. It specifies CASSLGSGAVNQPQHF.

In its sample, this clonotype was seen many times. This chain connects TRBV4-3 to TRBJ2-7; 11 bases are shared with TRBD2. J was trimmed by 1 base and V by 1 base; bases with no gene match: 6. CDR1 LGHNA and CDR2 YSLEER come from the germline V gene. CDR3 size: 17 residues. The CDR3 bases are TGCGCCAGCAGCCAAGCCGATGGGACTAGCGGATCCTACGAGCAGTACTTC. Protein sequence: CASSQADGTSGSYEQYF.

The chain couples TRBV12-3 or TRBV12-4 to TRBJ2-4, with D unresolved. Trimming pared 8 bases from V and 1 base from J, leaving 12 bases between. The CDR3 consists of 14 residues. For the CDR3, the DNA is TGTGCCAGCGTCAGAGGTGGCGCCAAAAACATTCAGTACTTC. Its protein is CASVRGGAKNIQYF.

This clonotype was counted only a few times. The CDR3 nucleotides read TGTGCCAGCAGCTTAAATGCGAGGGGCTACACCTTC. Its protein is CASSLNARGYTF. The V gene is TRBV7-2, the J gene TRBJ1-2, with no clear D. Germline V gene lookup returns CDR1 SGHTA and CDR2 FQGNSA. This CDR3 has 12 residues. The V end was cut by 2 bases, the J end by 8 bases, with 9 bases between.

The chain is built from TRBV30 and TRBJ2-2; 11 bases agree with TRBD1. The germline V gene has CDR1 GTSNPN and CDR2 SVGIG (reference sequence). Trimming took 5 bases from V and 6 from J; bases not matched to a gene: 5. The CDR3 has 14 amino acids. The CDR3, as DNA: TGTGCCTGGGGACAGGGGGCTTCGGCCGGGGAGCTGTTTTTT. Protein product: CAWGQGASAGELFF.

The chain employs TRBV5-1 and TRBJ1-1; 9 bases fit TRBD1. The germline V gene encodes CDR1 SGHRS and CDR2 YFSETQ. The V and J ends lost 0 bases and 5 bases, in that order; junction bases with no gene match: 8. The CDR3 runs to 16 residues. CDR3 amino acids: CASSLEGTGLRTEAFF. The CDR3 coding sequence is TGCGCCAGCAGCTTGGAAGGGACAGGGTTGAGAACTGAAGCTTTCTTT.

This clonotype was detected a few times. The chain employs TRBV27 and TRBJ1-2; 8 positions agree with TRBD1. Germline trimming cut 6 bases from V and 6 bases from J; bases unmatched to any gene: 6. CDR3 size: 13 residues. Germline-derived CDR1 and CDR2 are MNHEY and SMNVEV (reference sequence). This CDR3 is CASSRGRVDGYTF. The CDR3 DNA reads as TGTGCCAGCAGCAGGGGGCGCGTCGATGGCTACACCTTC.

Comments on this clonotype: Given a much more abundant clone one base away, this may be a read error. J is TRBJ1-4 and V is TRBV18, with D uncertain. V lost 3 bases, J lost 9 bases, and 11 bases lay in between. Germline loops: CDR1 KGHSH, CDR2 LQKENI. The CDR3 runs 13 residues. The CDR3 protein is CASSPLHLQKLFF. CDR3 sequence (DNA): TGTGCCAGCTCACCTCTTCACTTGCAAAAACTGTTTTTT.

In this sample, this clonotype turned up a few times. At one end the junction does not follow the germline gene, possibly because of a read error. The rearrangement uses TRBV4-2 and TRBJ1-2; TRBD1 matches 9 bases. Germline CDR1 reads LGHNA; CDR2 reads YNFKEQ. The CDR3 runs 14 residues. This chain's CDR3 is CVSRSGQGQDGYTF. In DNA, the CDR3 is TGTGTCAGCAGATCCGGACAGGGGCAGGATGGCTACACCTTC.

The chain recombines TRBV28 with TRBJ2-2; D is perhaps TRBD1 or TRBD2 (5 bases each). The CDR3 is 13 residues long. Trimming removed 5 bases at V and 5 bases at J, with 9 bases between. Germline CDR1 MDHEN, CDR2 SYDVKM. This CDR3 is CASSPGATGELFF. CDR3 in DNA: TGTGCCAGCAGTCCCGGGGCAACCGGGGAGCTGTTTTTT.

This chain connects TRBV2 to TRBJ1-4, with D possibly being TRBD1 (5 bases). CDR3 size: 12 residues. Germline V lookup: CDR1 SNHLY, CDR2 FYNNEI. Trimming stripped 10 bases from V and 4 bases from J, with 10 bases between. The DNA for the CDR3 is TGTGCCATCCCGACAGATAATGAAAAACTGTTTTTT. Translating gives CAIPTDNEKLFF. Based on the CDR3 plus reference TRBV2 and TRBJ1-4, the full variable domain is EPEVTQTPSHQVTQMGQEVILRCVPISNHLYFYWYRQILGQKVEFLVSFYNNEISEKSEIFDDQFSVERPDGSNFTLKIRSTKLEDSAMYFCAIPTDNEKLFFGSGTQLSVL.

The sample holds many counts of this clonotype. The rearrangement uses TRBV7-6 and TRBJ2-3; 8 nucleotides match TRBD1. The ends lost 0 bases at V and 1 base at J; junction bases unmatched: 6. The germline CDR1 and CDR2 sequences are SGHVS and FNYEAQ. The CDR3 consists of 17 residues. The CDR3 DNA sequence: TGTGCCAGCAGCTTAGCTTACAGGGGGAGTCGCACAGATACGCAGTATTTT. It is translated as CASSLAYRGSRTDTQYF.

The V gene is TRBV5-4, the J gene TRBJ1-2; D not resolved. V was clipped by 0 bases and J by 3 bases, with 12 bases between them. From germline, CDR1 is SGHNT and CDR2 YYREEE (reference sequence). The CDR3 consists of 15 residues. CDR3 region: CASSLDRNEDYGYTF. The DNA of the CDR3 is TGTGCCAGCAGCTTGGACCGGAATGAGGACTATGGCTACACCTTC.

This clonotype has ten or more counts. This chain links TRBV5-1 with TRBJ2-3; 7 positions match TRBD2. The ends lost 4 bases at V and 2 bases at J; junction bases unmatched: 10. Germline values: CDR1 SGHRS, CDR2 YFSETQ. The length of the CDR3 is 16 residues. The CDR3 is CASSPRTSYFTDTQYF. The DNA for the CDR3 is TGCGCCAGCAGCCCACGGACTAGTTATTTCACAGATACGCAGTATTTT.

The table lists this clonotype with a few counts. The chain combines TRBV11-2 with TRBJ2-7; TRBD2 matches 8 bases. The CDR3 has 14 amino acids. Germline CDR1 is SGHAT and CDR2 is FQNNGV. After removal of 0 bases from V and 7 bases from J, the junction contained 5 bases not matched to a gene. The DNA for the CDR3 is TGTGCCAGCAGCTTAGAAGCGGGGGCTGGGGAGCAGTACTTC. Translating it yields CASSLEAGAGEQYF.

The V and J genes are TRBV10-3 and TRBJ2-2; 8 bases map to TRBD1. Looked up from germline, CDR1 is ENHRY and CDR2 is SYGVKD. CDR3 length equals 13 residues. Trimming at V came to 6 bases and at J to 5 bases, leaving 2 bases not matched to a gene. The CDR3 here is CAIRDRVTGELFF. Here the CDR3 DNA reads TGTGCCATCAGGGACAGGGTAACCGGGGAGCTGTTTTTT.

The V call is TRBV10-3, the J call TRBJ2-7; D is possibly TRBD1 (6 bases). With 5 bases removed from V and 1 base from J, the gap between germline ends came to 15 bases. Germline V gene data show CDR1 as ENHRY and CDR2 as SYGVKD. The CDR3 runs 15 residues. Here the CDR3 reads CAISSPGTSSYEQYF. CDR3 DNA sequence: TGTGCCATCAGTTCACCCGGGACAAGTTCCTACGAGCAGTACTTC.

This clonotype has more than one count but fewer than ten. V usage is TRBV7-2 and J usage is TRBJ1-2; no definite D call. Germline V gene sequence: CDR1 SGHTA, CDR2 FQGNSA. CDR3 length: 12 residues. V dropped 5 bases and J dropped 7 bases, with 11 bases sitting between them. The CDR3 nucleotides read TGTGCCAGCAGCAGTTCCCGGCTTGGCTACACCTTC. Translating gives CASSSSRLGYTF. The variable domain in full, with the rest retrieved from reference TRBV7-2 and TRBJ1-2, is GAGVSQSPSNKVTEKGKDVELRCDPISGHTALYWYRQSLGQGLEFLIYFQGNSAPDKSGLPSDRFSAERTGGSVSTLTIQRTQQEDSAVYLCASSSSRLGYTFGSGTRLTVV.

This clonotype was detected only a few times. The chain links TRBV30 to TRBJ2-7; D could derive from TRBD1 or TRBD2 (5 bases each). Germline V CDR1 and CDR2: GTSNPN, SVGIG (reference sequence). There are 12 residues in the CDR3. V dropped 1 base and J dropped 4 bases, with 8 bases sitting between them. The CDR3 DNA is TGTGCCTGGAGTGGGGGCGGGTACGAGCAGTACTTC. Its translation: CAWSGGGYEQYF.

This clonotype appeared a few times. The chain recombines TRBV5-1 with TRBJ2-7, with D maybe TRBD2 (6 bases). The germline V gene has CDR1 SGHRS and CDR2 YFSETQ. This CDR3 has 15 residues. Trimming shortened V by 4 bases and J by 12 bases, and 26 bases separated the two germline ends. CDR3 region: CASSLGGESSNPPYF. The DNA for the CDR3 is TGCGCCAGCAGCCTTGGAGGGGAGTCCAGCAATCCACCGTACTTC.